The rows below give T cell receptor beta chains drawn from one sample of a study of blood T cell repertoires in COVID-19. TCRdb's copy holds only in-frame clones and misses some; the assay was immunoSEQ multiplex PCR. The sample lists about 170,000 clones, roughly 70% seen once, with under 3.5% in the top ten. Sample: peripheral blood. These TCRs come from a woman of 80 years or more with acute or convalescent COVID-19. Each CDR3 is given with its conserved first and last residue. The D gene is left open where the match is weak. The size of a clone is reported for some rows only, either as once, few or many, or as a class for expanded clones.

clone_size d_call j_call v_call cdr3_nt cdr3_aa
NA TRBD1 TRBJ2-5 TRBV5-1 TGCGCCAGCAGCTTGGGACAGGGGGCTGAGACCCAGTACTTC CASSLGQGAETQYF
NA NA TRBJ1-2 TRBV5-8 TGTGCCAGCAGCTTGGGAGACTATGGCTACACCTTC CASSLGDYGYTF
NA NA TRBJ1-5 TRBV27 TGTGCCAGCAGTTTAACGGGGTTCGTGGGCAATCAGCCCCAGCATTTT CASSLTGFVGNQPQHF
once TRBD2 TRBJ2-5 TRBV2 TGTGCCAGCAGACTAGCGGGAGGAGAGACCCAGTACTTC CASRLAGGETQYF
NA NA TRBJ2-1 TRBV6-5 TGTGCCAGCAGTACAGAAAGCGGAACCTACAATGAGCAGTTCTTC CASSTESGTYNEQFF
NA NA TRBJ2-2 TRBV9 TGTGCCAGCAGCGTAGGCCCCCAGTCCGGGGAGCTGTTTTTT CASSVGPQSGELFF
NA NA TRBJ1-1 TRBV29-1 TGCAGCGTTGCCCGGGGAGGGGACACTGAAGCTTTCTTT CSVARGGDTEAFF
NA NA TRBJ1-1 TRBV5-8 TGTGCCAGCAGCTTAGTGACAGGAGTGCGCACTGAAGCTTTCTTT CASSLVTGVRTEAFF
NA NA TRBJ1-2 TRBV11-3 TGTGCCAGCAGCTTAGAGGATCTCAGGGGCTATGGCTACACCTTC CASSLEDLRGYGYTF
NA NA TRBJ2-1 TRBV28 TGTGCCAGCAGTTTATCTAGGCAGTATGAGCAGTTCTTC CASSLSRQYEQFF
NA TRBD1 TRBJ1-5 TRBV7-8 TGTGCCAGCAGCTCCCGACAGGGCATTCAGCCCCAGCATTTT CASSSRQGIQPQHF
NA NA TRBJ2-7 TRBV6-6 TGTGCCAGCAGTCAGAGGACACCGGCCGACGAGCAGTACTTC CASSQRTPADEQYF
NA NA TRBJ1-5 TRBV30 TGTGCCTGGAGTTGGGCCGGGGTTAGCAATCAGCCCCAGCATTTT CAWSWAGVSNQPQHF
NA NA TRBJ1-2 TRBV19 TGTGCCAGTAGTATAGGATCCGAGCCTAACTATGGCTACACCTTC CASSIGSEPNYGYTF
NA NA TRBJ2-5 TRBV5-1 TGCGCCAGCAGCTCGCAAGAGACCCAGTACTTC CASSSQETQYF
NA NA TRBJ2-1 TRBV5-1 TGCGCCAGCAGCTGGCCACTAGCCTACAATGAGCAGTTCTTC CASSWPLAYNEQFF
NA TRBD1 TRBJ1-2 TRBV18 TGTGCCAGCTCACAAGACAGGGACGGAATTGCGCACACCTTC CASSQDRDGIAHTF
NA NA TRBJ1-1 TRBV5-1 TGCGCCAGCAGCGGCCAGGGGCAGTACACTGAAGCTTTCTTT CASSGQGQYTEAFF
NA TRBD2 TRBJ2-2 TRBV6-5 TGTGCCAGCATCTGGACTAGCGGAAACACCGGGGAGCTGTTTTTT CASIWTSGNTGELFF
NA TRBD1 TRBJ1-2 TRBV19 TGTGCCAGTAGTGAGGCCTTACAGGGGGCCTATGGCTACACCTTC CASSEALQGAYGYTF
few TRBD1 TRBJ1-5 TRBV19 TGTGCCAGTAGTAGAGGGCGACAGGGCGGCCAGCCCCAGCATTTT CASSRGRQGGQPQHF
NA NA TRBJ2-6 TRBV19 TGTGCCAGTAGTACAGACAGTTCCGGGGCCAACGTCCTGACTTTC CASSTDSSGANVLTF
NA TRBD1 TRBJ1-3 TRBV5-1 TGCGCCAGCAGCCCCGGGACAGGGGACGGAAACACCATATATTTT CASSPGTGDGNTIYF
NA NA TRBJ2-3 TRBV14 TGTGCCAGCAGCCTTTGGACACTAAAGGATACGCAGTATTTT CASSLWTLKDTQYF
NA TRBD1 TRBJ1-1 TRBV29-1 TGCAGCGTGGGACAGGGGATAACAACTGAAGCTTTCTTT CSVGQGITTEAFF
many NA TRBJ1-1 TRBV10-2 TGCGCCAGCAGTGAGCTCAACACTGAAGCTTTCTTT CASSELNTEAFF
NA NA TRBJ2-7 TRBV6-5 TGTGCCAGCACGGAGGATAGATTACGCTCCTACGAGCAGTACTTC CASTEDRLRSYEQYF
NA NA TRBJ1-2 TRBV4-1 TGCGCCAGCAGCCAAAACCCAGGAGGGACTTATGGCTACACCTTC CASSQNPGGTYGYTF
NA TRBD1 TRBJ2-7 TRBV10-3 TGTGCCATCAGTGCAAGGGGCGGACAGGGATCTAACGAGCAGTACTTC CAISARGGQGSNEQYF
NA TRBD2 TRBJ2-5 TRBV6-5 TGTGCCAGCAGTCCGGGACTAGTCTACCAAGAGACCCAGTACTTC CASSPGLVYQETQYF
once TRBD2 TRBJ2-2 TRBV7-3 TGTGCCAGCAGCTTACTGGCGGGAGGGCCAAACACCGGGGAGCTGTTTTTT CASSLLAGGPNTGELFF
NA TRBD2 TRBJ2-3 TRBV5-5 TGTGCCAGCAGCCCGGGACTAGCGGCGTCTAGCACAGATACGCAGTATTTT CASSPGLAASSTDTQYF